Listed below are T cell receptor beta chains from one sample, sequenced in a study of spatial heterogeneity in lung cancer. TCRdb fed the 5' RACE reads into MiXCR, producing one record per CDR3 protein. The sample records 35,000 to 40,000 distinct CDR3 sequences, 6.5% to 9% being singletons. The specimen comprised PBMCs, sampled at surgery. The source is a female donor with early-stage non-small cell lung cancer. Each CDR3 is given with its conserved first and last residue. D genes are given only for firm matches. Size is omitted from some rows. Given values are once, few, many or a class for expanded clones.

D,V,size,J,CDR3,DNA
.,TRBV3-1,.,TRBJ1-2,CASSQDPGTDGYTF,TGTGCCAGCAGCCAAGACCCAGGGACCGACGGCTACACCTTC
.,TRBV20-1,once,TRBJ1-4,CSAIDPKKGNEKLFF,TGCAGTGCCATCGACCCTAAGAAAGGGAATGAAAAACTGTTTTTT
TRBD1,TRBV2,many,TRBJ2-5,CASRTGAETQYF,TGTGCCAGTCGGACAGGGGCAGAGACCCAGTACTTC
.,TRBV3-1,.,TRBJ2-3,CASSQVSGTDTQYF,TGTGCCAGCAGCCAAGTGTCGGGCACAGATACGCAGTATTTT
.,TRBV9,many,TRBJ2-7,CASSTSSDGGHEQYF,TGTGCCAGCAGCACCAGTAGCGACGGAGGGCACGAGCAGTACTTC
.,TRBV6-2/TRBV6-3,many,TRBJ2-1,CASSGSRYSYNEQFF,TGTGCCAGCAGTGGGTCGAGGTATTCCTACAATGAGCAGTTCTTC
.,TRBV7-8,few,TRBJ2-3,CASSLGPGGVDTQYF,TGTGCCAGCAGCTTAGGTCCGGGGGGCGTCGATACGCAGTATTTT
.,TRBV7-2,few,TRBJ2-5,CASSLRGEQETQYF,TGTGCCAGCAGCTTGAGGGGGGAACAAGAGACCCAGTACTTC
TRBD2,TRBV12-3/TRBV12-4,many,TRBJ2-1,CASSLIAGVAEQFF,TGTGCCAGCAGTTTAATCGCGGGAGTCGCTGAGCAGTTCTTC
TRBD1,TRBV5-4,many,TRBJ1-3,CASSKRDRGAGNTIYF,TGTGCCAGCAGCAAAAGGGACAGGGGAGCTGGAAACACCATATATTTT
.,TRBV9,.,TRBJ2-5,CASSAGTGPQETQYF,TGTGCCAGCAGCGCGGGCACCGGACCCCAAGAGACCCAGTACTTC
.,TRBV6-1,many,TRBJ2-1,CASSEVRGLNEQFF,TGTGCCAGCAGTGAAGTACGCGGACTCAATGAGCAGTTCTTC
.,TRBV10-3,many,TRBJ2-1,CAISLKDEQFF,TGTGCCATCAGCCTTAAAGATGAGCAGTTCTTC
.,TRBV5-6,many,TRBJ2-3,CASSLITRGSTDTQYF,TGTGCCAGCAGCTTGATTACGCGGGGTAGCACAGATACGCAGTATTTT
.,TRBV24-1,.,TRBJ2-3,CATSDPGQPPTDTQYF,TGTGCCACCAGTGACCCAGGACAGCCCCCCACAGATACGCAGTATTTT
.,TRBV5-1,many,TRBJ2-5,CASSLSIAQETQYF,TGCGCCAGCAGCTTGTCTATAGCACAAGAGACCCAGTACTTC
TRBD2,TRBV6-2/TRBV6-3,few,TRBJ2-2,CANSRTRPGLSIGELFF,TGTGCCAACAGCCGGACCCGACCGGGACTAAGCATCGGGGAGCTGTTTTTT
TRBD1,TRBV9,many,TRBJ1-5,CASSPNRGGNQPQHF,TGTGCCAGCAGCCCGAACAGGGGGGGCAATCAGCCCCAGCATTTT
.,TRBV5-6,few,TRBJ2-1,CASSSIANGDEQFF,TGTGCCAGCAGCTCTATAGCGAATGGGGATGAGCAGTTCTTC
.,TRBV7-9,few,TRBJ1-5,CASSLGVQPQHF,TGTGCCAGCAGCTTAGGTGTTCAGCCCCAGCATTTT
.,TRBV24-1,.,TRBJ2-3,CATSDPRGADTQYF,TGTGCCACCAGTGATCCTCGAGGGGCAGATACGCAGTATTTT
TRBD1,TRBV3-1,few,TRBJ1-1,CASSRMTGVIPEAFF,TGTGCCAGCAGCCGGATGACAGGGGTTATACCTGAAGCTTTCTTT
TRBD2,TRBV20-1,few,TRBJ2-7,CSARDGSGGYYEQYF,TGCAGTGCTAGAGATGGGTCGGGAGGGTACTACGAGCAGTACTTC
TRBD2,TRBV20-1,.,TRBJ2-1,CSARPGTSGVNEQFF,TGCAGTGCTAGACCTGGGACTAGCGGGGTCAATGAGCAGTTCTTC
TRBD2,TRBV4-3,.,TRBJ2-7,CASSQGVSGRGSYEQYF,TGCGCCAGCAGCCAAGGAGTTAGCGGGAGAGGGTCCTACGAGCAGTACTTC
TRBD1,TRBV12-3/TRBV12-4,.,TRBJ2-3,CASRKGAPADTQYF,TGTGCCAGCAGGAAGGGGGCGCCCGCAGATACGCAGTATTTT
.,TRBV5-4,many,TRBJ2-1,CASSLVVGSYNEQFF,TGTGCCAGCAGCTTGGTGGTGGGATCCTACAATGAGCAGTTCTTC
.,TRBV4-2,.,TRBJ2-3,CASSQETGTDTQYF,TGTGCCAGCAGCCAAGAGACGGGCACAGATACGCAGTATTTT
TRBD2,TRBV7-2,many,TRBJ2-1,CASSPQSGRAGEQFF,TGTGCCAGCAGCCCCCAGAGCGGGAGAGCCGGTGAGCAGTTCTTC
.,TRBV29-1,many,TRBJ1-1,CSVVGVEAFF,TGCAGCGTTGTAGGTGTTGAAGCTTTCTTT
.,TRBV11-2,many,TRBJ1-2,CASSLVTAGGENGYTF,TGTGCCAGCAGCTTAGTGACGGCCGGAGGAGAGAATGGCTACACCTTC
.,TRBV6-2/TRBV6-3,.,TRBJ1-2,CASSYPDRYGYTF,TGTGCCAGCAGTTACCCAGACAGATATGGCTACACCTTC
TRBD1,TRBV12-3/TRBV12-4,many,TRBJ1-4,CASSLQGADEKLFF,TGTGCCAGCAGCTTACAGGGGGCAGACGAAAAACTGTTTTTT
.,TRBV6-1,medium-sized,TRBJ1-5,CASSHREGQPQHF,TGTGCCAGCAGCCACAGGGAGGGTCAGCCCCAGCATTTT